The 27 T cell receptor beta chains given below trace back to one sample, sequenced in a study of T cells in Graves' hyperthyroidism and ophthalmopathy. The investigators amplified TCR beta CDR3 regions from RNA transcripts. During a first-round RT-PCR of the TCR CDR3, the HTBI primer set was used. TCRdb processed the multiplex PCR reads anew with MiXCR; each CDR3 protein has one entry. The table lists almost 600,000 distinct CDR3 sequences, approximately 13% of them singletons. Sequenced sample: blood. These receptors were obtained from a woman in her twenties or thirties with Graves' hyperthyroidism that later progressed to Graves' ophthalmopathy.

This clonotype turned up a few times. The J gene is TRBJ2-3, the V gene TRBV15; TRBD1 agrees at 9 bases. There are 18 residues in the CDR3. V was clipped by 1 base and J by 6 bases; unmatched bases: 14. Germline V gene data show CDR1 as LNHNV and CDR2 as YYDKDF (reference sequence). CDR3 nucleotide sequence: TGTGCCACCAGCAGAGCTCTTACTTACAGGGGGCGAATGGATACGCAGTATTTT. This encodes CATSRALTYRGRMDTQYF.

This clonotype has at least ten counts. The J gene is TRBJ2-3, the V gene TRBV29-1; D call uncertain. This CDR3 is 14 amino acids long. The germline V gene encodes CDR1 SQVTM and CDR2 ANQGSEA. V was trimmed by 6 bases and J by 2 bases, leaving 15 bases between them. The CDR3 coding sequence is TGCAGCGTCGCCACGCGCCACATCACAGATACGCAGTATTTT. Translated: CSVATRHITDTQYF.

This clonotype was recorded a few times. This chain uses TRBV6-1 with TRBJ2-7; the match to TRBD1 covers 8 bases. The CDR3 has 14 residues. V lost 5 bases and J lost 2; bases outside the gene matches: 5. Germline V gene lookup returns CDR1 MNHNS and CDR2 SASEGT. CDR3 region: CASSRQGTPYEQYF. The CDR3 DNA follows: TGTGCCAGCAGTAGACAGGGGACCCCCTACGAGCAGTACTTC.

This clonotype was seen many times. The chain combines TRBV19 with TRBJ1-1, with D tentatively TRBD1 (6 bases). Trimming left V 9 bases short and J 4 bases short, with 15 bases between. Germline V gene data show CDR1 as LNHDA and CDR2 as SQIVND (reference sequence). This CDR3 region has 13 residues. The CDR3 nucleotides read TGTGCCAGCTTAGACAGGATAGGCACTGAAGCTTTCTTT. Protein: CASLDRIGTEAFF. The variable domain in full, with the rest retrieved from reference TRBV19 and TRBJ1-1, is DGGITQSPKYLFRKEGQNVTLSCEQNLNHDAMYWYRQDPGQGLRLIYYSQIVNDFQKGDIAEGYSVSREKKESFPLTVTSAQKNPTAFYLCASLDRIGTEAFFGQGTRLTVV.

Note on this clonotype: Here the CDR3 omits its conserved ending phenylalanine or tryptophan, so a read error is the likely source. DNA of the CDR3: TGTGCCAGCTTAGCGGGAGGGCCGAGGGCCTACAATGAGCAGTTCCTC. This gives the protein CASLAGGPRAYNEQFL. This chain uses TRBV19 with TRBJ2-1, with 11 bases fitting TRBD2. The CDR3 length is 16 residues. With V trimmed by 9 bases and J by 2 bases, 9 bases remained unmatched. The germline V gene has CDR1 LNHDA and CDR2 SQIVND (reference sequence).

This clonotype has a handful of counts. The chain is built from TRBV10-3 and TRBJ2-7, with D tentatively TRBD1 (6 bases). Germline lookup yields CDR1 ENHRY and CDR2 SYGVKD. The CDR3 covers 13 residues. V was shortened by 5 bases and J by 1 base, with 9 bases between the two germline ends. CDR3 region: CAISRDKSYEQYF. The DNA for the CDR3 is TGTGCCATCAGTCGGGACAAATCCTACGAGCAGTACTTC.

As concerns this clonotype: This sequence may be a read error, since a much larger clone differs from it by one base. This chain connects TRBV3-1 to TRBJ2-1; D gene ambiguous. Germline V CDR1 and CDR2: LGHDT, YNNKEL (reference sequence). Trimming removed 4 bases from V and 6 bases from J, with 22 bases in between. CDR3 length: 17 residues. The chain's CDR3 is CASSPAIPDGRVNEQFF. CDR3 coding DNA: TGTGCCAGCAGCCCAGCAATTCCCGATGGGCGTGTCAATGAGCAGTTCTTC.

The chain joins TRBV6-6 to TRBJ2-1, with 8 positions matching TRBD1. This CDR3 has 15 amino acids. Germline loops: CDR1 MNHNY, CDR2 SVGAGI (reference sequence). With 2 bases clipped from V and 3 bases from J, the junction kept 3 bases outside the gene matches. The CDR3 nucleotides read TGTGCCAGCAGTTACACGACAGGGGTCTACAATGAGCAGTTCTTC. This codes for CASSYTTGVYNEQFF.

This clonotype has ten or more counts. The chain combines TRBV5-1 with TRBJ1-1; D is undetermined. The CDR3 length is 14 residues. The V gene's germline CDR1 is SGHRS and CDR2 YFSETQ. V lost 6 bases to trimming and J lost 4 bases, with 16 bases between them. As DNA, the CDR3 is TGCGCCAGCAAGCGTCTTGACGAGCCCACTGAAGCTTTCTTT. This encodes CASKRLDEPTEAFF.

This clonotype was seen more than once but under ten times. The chain uses TRBV12-3 or TRBV12-4 and TRBJ2-1; the match to TRBD2 covers 8 bases. V was pared by 2 bases and J by 8 bases, with 2 bases of the junction left unmatched. This CDR3 region has 13 residues. The chain's CDR3 is CASSLKAGDEQFF. DNA for the CDR3: TGTGCCAGCAGTTTAAAAGCGGGAGATGAGCAGTTCTTC.

This clonotype was found many times. This sequence joins TRBV15 and TRBJ2-1; TRBD2 aligns across 14 bases. In germline, CDR1 is LNHNV, CDR2 YYDKDF (reference sequence). Trimming took 2 bases from V and 8 from J; bases not matched to a gene: 11. The CDR3 covers 18 residues. The CDR3 region has the DNA TGTGCCACCAGCAGATTACCGGGACTAGCGGGAGATCTGGATGAGCAGTTCTTC. Its protein is CATSRLPGLAGDLDEQFF.

This clonotype was counted ten times or more. The rearrangement joins TRBV6-5 to TRBJ1-2; TRBD1 is a possible D gene (5 bases). V lost 0 bases and J 5 bases, leaving 13 bases between the germline ends. Germline assignment: CDR1 MNHEY and CDR2 SVGAGI. The CDR3 is 15 residues long. DNA of the CDR3: TGTGCCAGCAGTTACTCGGGACGTTCTTCATATGGCTACACCTTC. Translation gives CASSYSGRSSYGYTF.

This clonotype was picked up many times. The V and J genes are TRBV12-3 or TRBV12-4 and TRBJ2-3; TRBD2 matches 12 bases. With V trimmed by 5 bases and J by 3 bases, 12 bases remained unmatched. The length of the CDR3 is 18 residues. This chain's CDR3 is CASSIRSTSGRGTDTQYF. In DNA, the CDR3 is TGTGCCAGCAGTATCCGCTCGACTAGCGGGAGAGGGACAGATACGCAGTATTTT.

Comment on this clonotype: Just one base apart from a much larger clone, this may be a read error. This sequence joins TRBV27 and TRBJ2-1, with 8 bases matching TRBD2. The junction had 8 bases not matched to a gene; V was cut back by 6 bases and J by 4 bases. The CDR3 extends over 15 amino acids. Germline V gene data show CDR1 as MNHEY and CDR2 as SMNVEV (reference sequence). The DNA for the CDR3 is TGTGCCAGCAGGTTCTCGGGCGGGAGGTACAATGAGCAGTTCTTC. Translated: CASRFSGGRYNEQFF.

The sample holds many counts of this clonotype. V usage is TRBV27 and J usage is TRBJ1-1; possibly TRBD1 for D (6 bases). The CDR3 runs to 15 residues. The germline CDR1 and CDR2 sequences are MNHEY and SMNVEV (reference sequence). The V end was cut by 7 bases, the J end by 1 base, with 16 bases between. The CDR3: CASIGVQGRNTEAFF. The CDR3 DNA reads TGTGCCAGCATCGGGGTACAGGGACGGAACACTGAAGCTTTCTTT.

This clonotype was counted many times. This sequence joins TRBV28 and TRBJ2-2; TRBD1 might be the D (6 bases). This CDR3 contains 15 residues. Germline V gene lookup returns CDR1 MDHEN and CDR2 SYDVKM. The V end lost 4 bases, the J end lost 2 bases, and 11 bases lay between the germline ends. CDR3 coding DNA: TGTGCCAGCAGTTGGGGGCAGGAAAACACCGGGGAGCTGTTTTTT. Translating it yields CASSWGQENTGELFF. Full variable domain (remainder filled in from reference TRBV28 and TRBJ2-2): DVKVTQSSRYLVKRTGEKVFLECVQDMDHENMFWYRQDPGLGLRLIYFSYDVKMKEKGDIPEGYSVSREKKERFSLILESASTNQTSMYLCASSWGQENTGELFFGEGSRLTVL.

This clonotype has ten or more counts. The rearrangement uses TRBV13 and TRBJ2-1; possibly TRBD2 for D (6 bases). Germline V CDR1 and CDR2: PRHDT, FYEKMQ (reference sequence). V shed 5 bases and J shed 3 bases, with 14 bases lying between them. The CDR3 loop spans 15 amino acids. The DNA of the CDR3 is TGTGCCAGCAGCAAGAGGGACTCGAGCTACAATGAGCAGTTCTTC. This encodes CASSKRDSSYNEQFF.

This clonotype was recorded many times. The gene calls are TRBV10-3 and TRBJ2-7; TRBD1 might be the D (5 bases). CDR3 size: 13 residues. Germline V lookup: CDR1 ENHRY, CDR2 SYGVKD. V dropped 3 bases and J dropped 0 bases, with 6 bases sitting between them. The CDR3 is CAISEQDSYEQYF. The CDR3 DNA sequence: TGTGCCATCAGTGAACAGGACTCCTACGAGCAGTACTTC.

This clonotype occurred many times. This sequence joins TRBV6-2 or TRBV6-3 and TRBJ1-2, with a possible D match to TRBD1 (5 bases). There are 14 residues in the CDR3. Germline V gives CDR1 MNHEY, CDR2 SVGEGT. Between the trimmed V and J ends, which lost 7 bases and 5 bases, there was a span of 17 bases. DNA of the CDR3: TGTGCCAGCACCTCCCGACGCGAGGGGTATGGCTACACCTTC. Its protein is CASTSRREGYGYTF.

The sample holds many counts of this clonotype. At one boundary the junction diverges from the germline segment, which might be a read error. V is TRBV18 and J is TRBJ2-7; no reliable D call. The CDR3 contains 15 residues. CDR1 and CDR2 from the germline V gene are KGHSH and LQKENI. CDR3 nucleotide sequence: TGTGCCAGCTCTCCACCCCCCGACGGAAAAAACGAGCAGTACTTC. Its protein product is CASSPPPDGKNEQYF.

Note on this clonotype: A much larger clone differs by one base, so this may be a read error. CDR3 residues: CASRTDRTGGYEQYV. The CDR3 nucleotides read TGTGCCAGCCGAACAGACAGGACAGGGGGCTACGAGCAGTACGTC. The V and J genes are TRBV27 and TRBJ2-7; 10 bases are shared with TRBD1. This CDR3 region has 15 residues. Germline CDR1 MNHEY, CDR2 SMNVEV (reference sequence). With V trimmed by 8 bases and J by 3 bases, 10 bases remained unmatched.

This clonotype was counted a few times. A read error may be the cause here, since a much bigger clone is one base away. The DNA of the CDR3 is TGTGCCAGCAGCTTCGGGACAGCGGTTTACCAAGGGACCCAGTACTTC. It yields the protein CASSFGTAVYQGTQYF. The chain joins TRBV11-3 to TRBJ2-5; TRBD1 aligns across 7 bases. The CDR3 is made up of 16 amino acids. The V gene's germline CDR1 is SGHNT and CDR2 YENEEA.

This clonotype was seen ten or more times. The V and J genes are TRBV6-5 and TRBJ1-5, with a tentative D call TRBD1 (6 bases). The CDR3 extends over 16 amino acids. Germline CDR1 and CDR2: MNHEY and SVGAGI. V was cut by 2 bases and J by 0 bases, with 11 bases left in between. This CDR3 reads CASSYGRGYSNQPQHF. The CDR3 DNA reads as TGTGCCAGCAGTTACGGCAGGGGTTATAGCAATCAGCCCCAGCATTTT.

This clonotype has at least ten counts. The CDR3 sequence: CASSPGTGGYNSPLHF. The CDR3, as DNA: TGTGCCAGCAGCCCGGGGACAGGGGGATATAATTCACCCCTCCACTTT. This chain joins TRBV7-6 and TRBJ1-6; 11 bases fit TRBD1. Losses at the gene ends were 5 bases for V and 4 bases for J; bases not matched to a gene: 4. CDR3 length equals 16 residues. CDR1 is SGHVS and CDR2 is FNYEAQ in the germline V gene.

This clonotype showed up many times. The chain recombines TRBV5-1 with TRBJ2-5; the D gene is possibly TRBD1 (6 bases). The germline gives CDR1 SGHRS, CDR2 YFSETQ. With 4 bases removed from V and 5 bases from J, the gap between germline ends came to 12 bases. The CDR3 has 13 residues. CDR3 sequence (DNA): TGCGCCAGCAGCCTCGGACAGTCGGAGACCCAGTACTTC. Translation gives CASSLGQSETQYF.

The chain links TRBV20-1 to TRBJ1-2; D might be TRBD1 (5 bases). V was clipped by 2 bases and J by 4 bases, with 14 bases between them. Germline V gene sequence: CDR1 DFQATT, CDR2 SNEGSKA (reference sequence). The CDR3 is 14 residues long. The chain's CDR3 is CSARTLGASYGYTF. The CDR3 DNA is TGCAGTGCTAGAACTCTTGGGGCCAGCTATGGCTACACCTTC.

This clonotype has a count of ten or more. The chain couples TRBV7-9 to TRBJ2-7; the D gene is possibly TRBD1 (6 bases). Trimming pared 1 base from V and 1 base from J, leaving 11 bases between. Germline V CDR1 and CDR2: SEHNR, FQNEAQ (reference sequence). The CDR3 totals 15 residues. This CDR3 reads CASSLVGAGSYEQYF. The CDR3 DNA sequence: TGTGCCAGCAGCTTAGTGGGGGCGGGTTCCTACGAGCAGTACTTC.